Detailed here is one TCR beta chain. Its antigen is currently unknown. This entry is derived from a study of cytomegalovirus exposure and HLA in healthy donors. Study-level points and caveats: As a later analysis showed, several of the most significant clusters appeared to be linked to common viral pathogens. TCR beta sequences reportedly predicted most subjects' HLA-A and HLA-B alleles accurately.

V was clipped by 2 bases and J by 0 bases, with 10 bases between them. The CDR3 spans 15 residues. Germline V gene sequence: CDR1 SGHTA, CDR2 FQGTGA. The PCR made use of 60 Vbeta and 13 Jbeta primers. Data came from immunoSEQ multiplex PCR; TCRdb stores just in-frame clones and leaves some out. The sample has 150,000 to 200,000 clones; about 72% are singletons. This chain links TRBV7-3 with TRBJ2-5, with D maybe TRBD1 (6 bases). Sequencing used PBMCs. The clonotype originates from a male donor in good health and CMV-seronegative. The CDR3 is CASSLSRGYQETQYF. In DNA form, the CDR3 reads TGTGCCAGCAGCTTATCTAGGGGGTACCAAGAGACCCAGTACTTC.